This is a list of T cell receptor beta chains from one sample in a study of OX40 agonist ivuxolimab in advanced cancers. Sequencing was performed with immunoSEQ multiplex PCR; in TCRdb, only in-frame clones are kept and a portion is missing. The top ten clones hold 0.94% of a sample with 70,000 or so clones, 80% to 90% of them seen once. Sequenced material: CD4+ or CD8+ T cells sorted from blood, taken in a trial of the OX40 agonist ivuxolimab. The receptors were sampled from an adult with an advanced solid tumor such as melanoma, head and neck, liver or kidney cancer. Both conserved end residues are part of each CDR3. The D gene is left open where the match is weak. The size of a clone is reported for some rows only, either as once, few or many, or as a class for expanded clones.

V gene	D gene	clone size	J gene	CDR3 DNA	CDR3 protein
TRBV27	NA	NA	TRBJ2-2	TGTGCCAGCAGTTTTTTAACTGCGAACACCGGGGAGCTGTTTTTT	CASSFLTANTGELFF
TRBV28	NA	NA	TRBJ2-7	TGTGCCAGCAGGACGACCGGGACCTTCTCCTACGAGCAGTACTTC	CASRTTGTFSYEQYF
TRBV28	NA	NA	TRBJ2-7	TGTGCCAGCAGTTTTTCGTACAGCCTCCTAGGAGACTACGAGCAGTACTTC	CASSFSYSLLGDYEQYF
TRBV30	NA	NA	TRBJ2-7	TGTGCCTGGAATATAAAGGGAGGAAACTACGAGCAGTACTTC	CAWNIKGGNYEQYF
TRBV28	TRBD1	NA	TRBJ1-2	TGTGCCAGCAGCTCCGCAGGGGGATATGGCTACACCTTC	CASSSAGGYGYTF
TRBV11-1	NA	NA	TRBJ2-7	TGTGCCAGCAGCTTGGGGGGTATGACCTACGAGCAGTACTTC	CASSLGGMTYEQYF
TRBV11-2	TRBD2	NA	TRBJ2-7	TGTGCCAGCAGCATACCCTACAAGCGGGACTACGAGCAGTACTTC	CASSIPYKRDYEQYF
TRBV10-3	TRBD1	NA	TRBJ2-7	TGTGCCAGCCAACAGGGGGCCACCTACGAGCAGTACTTC	CASQQGATYEQYF
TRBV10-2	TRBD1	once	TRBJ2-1	TGCGCCAGCAGTGACCTAGGGACAGGGATGAGGAATGAGCAGTTCTTC	CASSDLGTGMRNEQFF
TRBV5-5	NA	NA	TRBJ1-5	TGTGCCAGCAGCTTGGCATCCGGGCCCCAGCATTTT	CASSLASGPQHF
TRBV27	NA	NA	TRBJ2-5	TGTGCCAGCAGTAACCGGTGGGGGCGGCAAGAGACCCAGTACTTC	CASSNRWGRQETQYF
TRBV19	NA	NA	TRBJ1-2	TGTGCCAGTCGCAGGGTAGGAGTAGATGGCTACACCTTC	CASRRVGVDGYTF
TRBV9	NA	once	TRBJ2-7	TGTGCCAGCAGCGTAGCTCCAGATCCGGGCTACGAGCAGTACTTC	CASSVAPDPGYEQYF
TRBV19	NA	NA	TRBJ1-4	TGTGCCAGTAGTCCCTTGAGGGGGACTAATGAAAAACTGTTTTTT	CASSPLRGTNEKLFF
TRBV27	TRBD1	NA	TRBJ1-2	TGTGCCAGCAGTTTATATGGGGCAGGGGGTAACTATGGCTACACCTTC	CASSLYGAGGNYGYTF
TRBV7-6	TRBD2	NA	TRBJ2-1	TGTGCCAGCAGCTTAACGGGAGGGAAGGGTGAGCAGTTCTTC	CASSLTGGKGEQFF
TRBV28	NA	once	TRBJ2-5	TGTGCCAGCAGTAACTTAGCGGTGGAGACCCAGTACTTC	CASSNLAVETQYF
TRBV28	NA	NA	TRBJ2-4	TGTGCCAGCAGTTTGGTTGGGCAGAGCCACATTCAGTACTTC	CASSLVGQSHIQYF
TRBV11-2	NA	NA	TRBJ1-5	TGTGCCAGCAGCTTATTCGGGAGCAATCAGCCCCAGCATTTT	CASSLFGSNQPQHF
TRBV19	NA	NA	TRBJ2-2	TGTGCCAGTAGTATTCTCCCCAGCCGGGGCCCGGGGGAGCTGTTTTTT	CASSILPSRGPGELFF
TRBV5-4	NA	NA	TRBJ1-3	TGTGCCAGCAGCTTGACCGGGGACGGAAACACCATATATTTT	CASSLTGDGNTIYF
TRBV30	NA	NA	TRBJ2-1	TGTGCCTGGGACGTCTTCTACAATGAGCAGTTCTTC	CAWDVFYNEQFF
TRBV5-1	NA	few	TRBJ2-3	TGCGCCAGCAGCCCGGGACAAGTGAGGACAGATACGCAGTATTTT	CASSPGQVRTDTQYF
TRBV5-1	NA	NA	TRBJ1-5	TGCGCCAGCAGCCCCGGAGAGGGGCAGCCCCAGCATTTT	CASSPGEGQPQHF
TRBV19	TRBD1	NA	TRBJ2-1	TGTGCCAGTAAAGGAGTAGGGGGCGCGTACAATGAGCAGTTCTTC	CASKGVGGAYNEQFF
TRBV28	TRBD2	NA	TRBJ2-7	TGTGCCAGCAGAGAGCGGGGGGTCTCCTACGAGCAGTACTTC	CASRERGVSYEQYF
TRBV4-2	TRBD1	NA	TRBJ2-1	TGTGCCAGCAGCGTCAACAGGGGGGTGACCTACAATGAGCAGTTCTTC	CASSVNRGVTYNEQFF
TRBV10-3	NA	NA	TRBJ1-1	TGTGCCATCAGTGAGCAGGCACATAACACTGAAGCTTTCTTT	CAISEQAHNTEAFF
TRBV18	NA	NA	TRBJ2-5	TGTGCCAGCTCAGTAAGGGACTCTTGGGAGACCCAGTACTTC	CASSVRDSWETQYF
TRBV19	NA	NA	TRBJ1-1	TGTGCCAGTAGTATAACACGAGATGGGGCGGCTTTCTTT	CASSITRDGAAFF
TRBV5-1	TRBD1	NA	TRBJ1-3	TGCGCCAGCAGCGAAGGTGGGACAGGAGGAAACACCATATATTTT	CASSEGGTGGNTIYF
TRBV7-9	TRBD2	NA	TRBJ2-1	TGTGCCAGCAGCGGCCCGGGGGGAAGGCAGTTCTTC	CASSGPGGRQFF
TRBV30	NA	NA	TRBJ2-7	TGTGCCTGTGGACAGCTGTACGAGCAGTACTTC	CACGQLYEQYF
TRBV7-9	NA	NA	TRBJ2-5	TGTGCCAGCAGCTTTGGTTCCGGACAAGAGACCCAGTACTTC	CASSFGSGQETQYF
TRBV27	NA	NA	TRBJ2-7	TGTGCCAGCAGTTTATCAGCCAGGGCCTACGAGCAGTACTTC	CASSLSARAYEQYF
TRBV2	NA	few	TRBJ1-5	TGTGCCAGCAGTGTGGACGGTGATCAGCCCCAGCATTTT	CASSVDGDQPQHF
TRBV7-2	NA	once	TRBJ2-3	TGTGCCAGCAGACCGGGACGGACAACAGATACGCAGTATTTT	CASRPGRTTDTQYF
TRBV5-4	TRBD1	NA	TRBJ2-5	TGTGCCAGCAGCAGGATACAGGGGAGCGAGACCCAGTACTTC	CASSRIQGSETQYF
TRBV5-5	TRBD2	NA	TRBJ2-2	TGTGCCAGCAGCTTGGGCCCGGGAGGGAACACCGGGGAGCTGTTTTTT	CASSLGPGGNTGELFF
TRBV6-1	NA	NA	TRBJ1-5	TGTGCCAGCAGTGAATGGAGAGGGGCTAGCAATCAGCCCCAGCATTTT	CASSEWRGASNQPQHF
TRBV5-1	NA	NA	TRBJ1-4	TGCGCCAGCAGCTTAGGGAGCGCAACTAATGAAAAACTGTTTTTT	CASSLGSATNEKLFF